Following are 7 T cell receptor beta chains from one sample sequenced in a study of regulatory T cells in long-lasting Graves disease. The time point denotes: persistent/refractory GD, antithyroid drugs over 5 years with positive TRAb. Making the TCR library involved RNA that had been extracted from PBMCs. Arm-PCR with iRepertoire HTBI primers amplified the CDR3 regions for these TCR beta libraries. TCRdb ran MiXCR on the multiplex PCR reads and lists one entry per CDR3 protein. The profile shows 300,000 to 400,000 distinct CDR3 sequences, roughly a fifth of them singletons. The starting material was peripheral blood mononuclear cells (PBMCs), obtained when the disease was refractory, from a patient treated with antithyroid drugs. The receptors come from a female donor with Graves disease.

This clonotype appeared many times. The chain uses TRBV2 and TRBJ1-2; no clear D gene. The CDR3 extends over 11 amino acids. V was shortened by 9 bases and J by 8 bases, with 13 bases between the two germline ends. Germline V gene data show CDR1 as SNHLY and CDR2 as FYNNEI. The CDR3 loop reads CARSMNRGYTF. The DNA for the CDR3 is TGTGCCAGATCTATGAATCGCGGCTACACCTTC.

This clonotype was observed a handful of times. The chain links TRBV2 to TRBJ2-3; 12 positions agree with TRBD2. V lost 2 bases to trimming and J lost 11 bases; unmatched junction nucleotides: 8. This CDR3 spans 15 amino acids. Per germline, CDR1 SNHLY and CDR2 FYNNEI. CDR3 amino acids: CASSELETSGSRQYF. The CDR3, as DNA: TGTGCCAGCAGTGAACTGGAGACTAGCGGGAGTCGGCAGTATTTT.

This clonotype was detected many times. The rearrangement uses TRBV11-2 and TRBJ1-2, with D possibly TRBD1 on 5 matching bases. The CDR3 consists of 17 residues. Germline V gene lookup returns CDR1 SGHAT and CDR2 FQNNGV. Trimming shortened V by 5 bases and J by 3 bases, and 22 bases separated the two germline ends. The CDR3 DNA follows: TGTGCCAGCAGCCCGGAAGGGGTCGGACCGCGGGACTATGGCTACACCTTC. Translated: CASSPEGVGPRDYGYTF.

V gene TRBV28 combines with J gene TRBJ2-1, with D uncertain. The CDR3 extends over 12 amino acids. Germline CDR1 and CDR2: MDHEN and SYDVKM. V lost 3 bases to trimming and J lost 10 bases, with 10 bases between them. The CDR3 region is CASSLSPGEQFF. DNA for the CDR3: TGTGCCAGCAGTTTGTCCCCCGGGGAGCAGTTCTTC.

This clonotype was picked up many times. The V gene is TRBV24-1, the J gene TRBJ2-5; D gene uncertain. V lost 5 bases to trimming and J lost 5 bases, with 14 bases between them. The CDR3 runs to 14 residues. Germline V CDR1 and CDR2: KGHDR, SFDVKD. DNA of the CDR3: TGTGCCACCAGTGCTCTGACCGGGCGGGAGACCCAGTACTTC. Translated: CATSALTGRETQYF.

This clonotype has only one observation. With a far larger clone one base away, a read error is the likely cause. V and J are TRBV7-9 and TRBJ2-5; 11 bases line up with TRBD2. Germline V gene data show CDR1 as SEHNR and CDR2 as FQNEAQ (reference sequence). Unmatched junction bases numbered 25, after V lost 6 bases and J lost 4 bases. This CDR3 has 21 amino acids. For the CDR3, the DNA is TGTGCCAGCAGTCCCAGCGAGCTCGGGGTAGCGGGAGGGCCACGGAGAGAGACCCAGTACTTC. Amino acids: CASSPSELGVAGGPRRETQYF.

About this clonotype itself: This may stem from a read error, because a much larger clone lies one nucleotide away. This chain connects TRBV30 to TRBJ2-7; possible D gene TRBD1, 5 bases. The V end lost 6 bases, the J end lost 6 bases, and 18 bases lay between the germline ends. This CDR3 has 13 amino acids. Germline CDR1 and CDR2: GTSNPN and SVGIG (reference sequence). CDR3 sequence reads: CACHDKGSLEQYF. CDR3 nucleotide sequence: TGTGCCTGTCACGACAAGGGGTCCCTCGAGCAGTACTTC.